This is a list of T cell receptor beta chains from one sample in a study of blood T cell repertoires in COVID-19. Using immunoSEQ multiplex PCR, the repertoire was profiled, and TCRdb retains in-frame clones only, with some absent. The sample gives 110,000 or so clones, 65% to 80% of which show up once; 5% to 8% is in the top ten. Specimen: peripheral blood. These receptors all come from a man between 65 and 85 years old with acute or convalescent COVID-19. CDR3s include the opening cysteine and the closing phenylalanine or tryptophan. A D gene is named only where the DNA matches it firmly. Size values are once, few and many counts, or a class for expanded clones, and some rows have none.

clone_size	j_call	v_call	d_call	cdr3_aa	cdr3_nt
-	TRBJ2-7	TRBV6-5	-	CASSYEGHGSYEQYF	TGTGCCAGCAGTTACGAGGGACACGGCTCCTACGAGCAGTACTTC
-	TRBJ2-7	TRBV19	-	CASRLGDEQYF	TGTGCCAGTAGATTAGGGGACGAGCAGTACTTC
-	TRBJ2-1	TRBV28	TRBD1	CASSSGQSDYNEQFF	TGTGCCAGCAGTTCGGGACAGAGTGATTACAATGAGCAGTTCTTC
few	TRBJ2-7	TRBV2	-	CASSEAAADIYEQYF	TGTGCCAGCAGTGAAGCGGCGGCAGATATCTACGAGCAGTACTTC
once	TRBJ2-1	TRBV6-5	TRBD1	CASSYRGSYNEQFF	TGTGCCAGCAGCTACAGGGGATCCTACAATGAGCAGTTCTTC
-	TRBJ2-1	TRBV3-1/TRBV3-2	TRBD2	CASSRTSGYNEQFF	TGTGCCAGCAGTCGGACTAGCGGTTACAATGAGCAGTTCTTC
few	TRBJ2-7	TRBV7-3	-	CASSLGPGRTSYEQYF	TGTGCCAGCAGCTTAGGCCCGGGAAGGACCAGCTACGAGCAGTACTTC
-	TRBJ2-5	TRBV27	TRBD2	CASSLLSSGSMETQYF	TGTGCCAGCAGTTTATTATCTAGCGGGAGCATGGAGACCCAGTACTTC
few	TRBJ2-3	TRBV4-1	-	CASSQAGRRGTDTQYF	TGCGCCAGCAGCCAAGCGGGCCGGCGGGGCACAGATACGCAGTATTTT
few	TRBJ2-7	TRBV7-9	TRBD2	CASSLDWWGTSSYEQYF	TGTGCCAGCAGCTTAGATTGGTGGGGGACTAGCTCCTACGAGCAGTACTTC
-	TRBJ1-4	TRBV19	TRBD1	CASSTGTAEGEKLFF	TGTGCCAGTAGTACCGGGACAGCGGAGGGCGAAAAACTGTTTTTT
-	TRBJ2-2	TRBV20-1	-	CSASLLADTGELFF	TGCAGTGCTAGTCTGCTAGCAGACACCGGGGAGCTGTTTTTT
-	TRBJ2-5	TRBV24-1	-	CATSDLRRSGETQYF	TGTGCCACCAGTGATTTGAGGAGGAGCGGGGAGACCCAGTACTTC
-	TRBJ2-7	TRBV7-2	TRBD2	CASSLDLAGAYEQYF	TGTGCCAGCAGCTTGGACCTAGCGGGAGCCTACGAGCAGTACTTC
-	TRBJ1-3	TRBV4-1	TRBD1	CASSLGQGASGNTIYF	TGCGCCAGCAGTCTCGGACAGGGGGCCTCTGGAAACACCATATATTTT
-	TRBJ2-7	TRBV19	TRBD1	CANTAPGTAYEQYF	TGTGCCAATACCGCTCCCGGGACAGCTTACGAGCAGTACTTC
-	TRBJ1-2	TRBV19	TRBD1	CASSIAGQYGYTF	TGTGCCAGTAGTATAGCGGGACAGTATGGCTACACCTTC
-	TRBJ2-7	TRBV7-2	TRBD1	CASSLAWDRGPTSYEQYF	TGTGCCAGCAGCTTAGCATGGGACAGGGGGCCTACCTCCTACGAGCAGTACTTC
few	TRBJ2-7	TRBV14	TRBD1	CASSQVRTGGRGAKQYF	TGTGCCAGCAGCCAAGTAAGGACAGGGGGACGGGGGGCGAAGCAGTACTTC
-	TRBJ2-1	TRBV28	TRBD1	CASRPTGDHNEQFF	TGTGCCAGCAGGCCAACAGGGGACCACAATGAGCAGTTCTTC
-	TRBJ1-1	TRBV19	-	CASSGYGTPNTEAFF	TGTGCCAGTAGTGGCTACGGGACACCGAACACTGAAGCTTTCTTT
-	TRBJ1-2	TRBV28	-	CASSLGAVGGYTF	TGTGCCAGCAGTTTGGGGGCCGTCGGAGGCTACACCTTC
-	TRBJ2-5	TRBV5-1	-	CASSPSGETQYF	TGCGCCAGCAGCCCTTCCGGAGAGACCCAGTACTTC
once	TRBJ2-1	TRBV6-5	-	CAISSGSHRREQFF	TGTGCCATCTCCTCCGGGAGTCACCGCAGAGAGCAGTTCTTC
-	TRBJ2-7	TRBV19	-	CASSNGRAYEQYF	TGTGCCAGTAGTAACGGCAGGGCCTACGAGCAGTACTTC
-	TRBJ1-6	TRBV7-2	-	CASSLVWWGGNSPLHF	TGTGCCAGCAGCTTGGTTTGGTGGGGAGGTAATTCACCCCTCCACTTT